The 11 T cell receptor beta chains given below trace back to one sample, sequenced in a study of molecular identifiers for immune sequencing clone quantification. TCRdb reprocessed the PCR reads via MiXCR and lists one record per CDR3 protein. The sample includes around 460,000 distinct CDR3 sequences, roughly 24% seen only once; the top ten take 0.7% to 0.9%. Sequences were obtained from naive CD8+ T cells from blood, with Jurkat cell RNA spiked in. The subset denotes: FACS-sorted CD8+CD4-CCR7+CD45RA+ naive T cells. All receptors derive from a human donor in good health. Some libraries in this study had Jurkat cell RNA spiked in.

The rearrangement uses TRBV6-5 and TRBJ1-4; D uncertain. V lost 6 bases and J 0 bases, leaving 2 bases between the germline ends. The germline gives CDR1 MNHEY, CDR2 SVGAGI. This CDR3 has 12 amino acids. CDR3: CASSTTNEKLFF. The CDR3 DNA is TGTGCCAGCAGCACAACTAATGAAAAACTGTTTTTT.

This clonotype was observed many times. The chain carries TRBV4-3 and TRBJ1-4, with 7 bases lining up with TRBD1. CDR1 is LGHNA and CDR2 is YSLEER in the germline V gene. This CDR3 contains 15 residues. After removal of 0 bases from V and 6 bases from J, the junction contained 4 bases not matched to a gene. CDR3 coding DNA: TGCGCCAGCAGCCAAGAAGCAGGGGGGGATGAAAAACTGTTTTTT. This translates into CASSQEAGGDEKLFF.

The chain has TRBV24-1 and TRBJ2-7; maybe TRBD2 (5 bases). Germline assignment: CDR1 KGHDR and CDR2 SFDVKD. This CDR3 comprises 12 residues. Trimming removed 5 bases from V and 1 base from J, with 5 bases in between. The CDR3 region is CATSGGSYEQYF. CDR3 nucleotide sequence: TGTGCCACCAGTGGAGGGTCCTACGAGCAGTACTTC.

The V call is TRBV5-4, the J call TRBJ2-5; no definite D call. Looked up from germline, CDR1 is SGHNT and CDR2 is YYREEE (reference sequence). The CDR3 contains 14 residues. Trimming cost V 7 bases and J 4 bases, with 17 bases left between them. The CDR3 reads CASGPSKGRETQYF. CDR3 in DNA: TGTGCCAGCGGCCCATCTAAAGGGCGAGAGACCCAGTACTTC.

This clonotype was seen only a few times. This chain connects TRBV30 to TRBJ2-5; no definite D call. The CDR3 runs to 13 residues. Trimming took off 3 bases at V and 5 bases at J, with 13 bases between the two ends. The germline gives CDR1 GTSNPN, CDR2 SVGIG (reference sequence). The CDR3 reads CAWSPRRWETQYF. CDR3 DNA: TGTGCCTGGAGCCCTCGAAGGTGGGAGACCCAGTACTTC.

This clonotype was detected many times. This chain links TRBV24-1 with TRBJ1-1, with 9 nucleotides matching TRBD1. J gave up 3 bases and V 4 bases, and 5 bases lay outside the gene matches. This CDR3 is 15 amino acids long. CDR1 KGHDR and CDR2 SFDVKD come from the germline V gene. CDR3 residues: CATSDGGQGHTEAFF. The CDR3 DNA sequence: TGTGCCACCAGTGACGGGGGACAGGGCCACACTGAAGCTTTCTTT.

In regard to this clonotype: The conserved final phenylalanine or tryptophan is absent from the CDR3, which likely points to a read error. The gene calls are TRBV5-1 and TRBJ2-7; 8 bases map to TRBD2. Germline CDR1 reads SGHRS; CDR2 reads YFSETQ. The CDR3 totals 14 residues. The CDR3 loop reads CVSSAASGSYEQYY. The DNA for the CDR3 is TGCGTCAGCAGTGCGGCTAGCGGGTCCTACGAGCAGTACTAC.

V gene TRBV27 combines with J gene TRBJ2-4, with D unresolved. V lost 8 bases and J 0 bases, leaving 11 bases between the germline ends. CDR1 is MNHEY, CDR2 SMNVEV, per germline (reference sequence). This CDR3 has 14 amino acids. CDR3 in amino acids: CASLLTGAKNIQYF. CDR3 nucleotide sequence: TGTGCCAGCCTGCTAACGGGAGCCAAAAACATTCAGTACTTC.

Notes on this clonotype: The junction does not match germline at one end; this may be a read error. V gene TRBV6-2 or TRBV6-3 combines with J gene TRBJ2-7; D is possibly TRBD1 (6 bases). The CDR3 has 14 residues. CDR1 MNHEY and CDR2 SVGEGT come from the germline V gene. CDR3 DNA: TGTGCCAGCAGTTACCGGGACAACTCCTACGGGCAGTACTTC. It specifies CASSYRDNSYGQYF.

Remarks on this clonotype: This CDR3 fails to terminate in the conserved phenylalanine or tryptophan, so it likely reflects a read error. This chain connects TRBV5-6 to TRBJ2-1, with 8 positions matching TRBD2. In germline, CDR1 is SGHDT, CDR2 YYEEEE. The CDR3 is 15 residues long. In nucleotides, the CDR3 is TGTACCAGCAGCTTGAGTAGCGGGGTGTACAATGAGCAGTTCCTC. Translating gives CTSSLSSGVYNEQFL.

The chain carries TRBV12-5 and TRBJ2-2; perhaps TRBD2 as D (5 bases). The CDR3 is made up of 15 amino acids. V lost 3 bases, J lost 6 bases, and 14 bases lay in between. Germline CDR1 LGHNT, CDR2 FRNRAP. In DNA, the CDR3 is TGTGCTAGTGGTTTCTCCGCGGGTCTCCCCGGGGAGCTGTTTTTT. As protein: CASGFSAGLPGELFF.